This TCR beta chain emerged from a study of OX40 agonist ivuxolimab in advanced cancers. The protocol was immunoSEQ multiplex PCR, while the TCRdb copy is restricted to in-frame clones and leaves out a portion. In the table there are 73,000 or so clones, approximately 79% of which are singletons. This CDR3 spans 15 amino acids. V shed 0 bases and J 7 bases; nucleotides not matched to a gene: 6. CDR1 is MDHEN and CDR2 is SYDVKM in the germline V gene. This chain links TRBV28 with TRBJ2-7; TRBD2 aligns across 10 bases. The input for sequencing was CD4+ or CD8+ T cells sorted from blood, taken in a trial of the OX40 agonist ivuxolimab. This TCR was sampled from an adult with an advanced solid tumor such as melanoma, head and neck, liver or kidney cancer. CDR3 loop: CASSLWASGSREQYF. The CDR3 region has the DNA TGTGCCAGCAGTTTATGGGCTAGCGGGAGTAGAGAGCAGTACTTC.